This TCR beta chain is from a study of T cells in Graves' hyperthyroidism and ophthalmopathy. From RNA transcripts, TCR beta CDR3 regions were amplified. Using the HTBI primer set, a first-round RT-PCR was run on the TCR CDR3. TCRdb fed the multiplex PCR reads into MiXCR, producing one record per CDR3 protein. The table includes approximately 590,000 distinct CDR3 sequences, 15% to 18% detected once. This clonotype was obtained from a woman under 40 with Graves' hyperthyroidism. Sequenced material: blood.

The CDR3 region has the DNA TGTGCCAGCAGTTCCCCTCTTCGATACAATGAGCAGTTCTTC. Protein: CASSSPLRYNEQFF. The chain links TRBV27 to TRBJ2-1; D is uncertain. CDR1 is MNHEY and CDR2 is SMNVEV in the germline V gene (reference sequence). The CDR3 loop spans 14 amino acids. Trimming cost V 4 bases and J 4 bases, with 11 bases left between them.